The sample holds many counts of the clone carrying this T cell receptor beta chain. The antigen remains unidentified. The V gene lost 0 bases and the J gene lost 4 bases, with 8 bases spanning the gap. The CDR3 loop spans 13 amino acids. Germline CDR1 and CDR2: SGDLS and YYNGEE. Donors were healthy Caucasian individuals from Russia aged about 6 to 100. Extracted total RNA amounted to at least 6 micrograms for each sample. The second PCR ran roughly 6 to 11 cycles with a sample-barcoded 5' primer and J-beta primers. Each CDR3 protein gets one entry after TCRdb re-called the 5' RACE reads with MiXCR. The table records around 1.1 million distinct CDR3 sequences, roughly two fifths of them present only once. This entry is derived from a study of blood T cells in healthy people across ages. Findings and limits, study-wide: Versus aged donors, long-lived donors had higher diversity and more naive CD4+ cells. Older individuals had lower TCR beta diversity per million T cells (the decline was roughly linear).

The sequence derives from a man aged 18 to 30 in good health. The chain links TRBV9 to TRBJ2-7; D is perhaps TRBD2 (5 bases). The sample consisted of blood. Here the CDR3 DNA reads TGTGCCAGCAGCGTAGACGAGGGTTACGAGCAGTACTTC. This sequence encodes CASSVDEGYEQYF.